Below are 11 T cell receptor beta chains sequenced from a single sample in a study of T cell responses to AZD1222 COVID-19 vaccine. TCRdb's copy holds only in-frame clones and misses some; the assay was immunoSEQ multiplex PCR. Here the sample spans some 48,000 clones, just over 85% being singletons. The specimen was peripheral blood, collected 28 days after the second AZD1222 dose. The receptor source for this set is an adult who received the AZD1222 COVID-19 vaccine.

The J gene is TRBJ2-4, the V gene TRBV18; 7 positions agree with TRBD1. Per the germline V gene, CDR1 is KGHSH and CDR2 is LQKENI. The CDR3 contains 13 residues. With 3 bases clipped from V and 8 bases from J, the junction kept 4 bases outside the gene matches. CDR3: CASSPRQGDIQYF. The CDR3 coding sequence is TGTGCCAGCTCACCGCGACAGGGAGACATTCAGTACTTC.

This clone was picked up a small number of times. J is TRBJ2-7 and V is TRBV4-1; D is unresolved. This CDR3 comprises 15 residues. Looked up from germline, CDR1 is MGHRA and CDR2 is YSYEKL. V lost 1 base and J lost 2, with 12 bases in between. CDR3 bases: TGCGCCAGCAGCCAAGGCCAGAACCCCACCTACGAGCAGTACTTC. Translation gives CASSQGQNPTYEQYF.

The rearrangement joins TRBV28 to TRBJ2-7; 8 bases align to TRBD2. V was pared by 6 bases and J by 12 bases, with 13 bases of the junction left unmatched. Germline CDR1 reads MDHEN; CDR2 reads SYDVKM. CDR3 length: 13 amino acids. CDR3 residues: CASRLVAGGLGYF. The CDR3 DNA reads TGTGCCAGCAGGCTCGTGGCGGGAGGCTTGGGGTACTTC.

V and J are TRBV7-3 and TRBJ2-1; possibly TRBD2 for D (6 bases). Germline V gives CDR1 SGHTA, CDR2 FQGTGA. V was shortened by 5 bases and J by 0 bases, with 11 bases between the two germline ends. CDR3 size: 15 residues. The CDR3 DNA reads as TGTGCCAGCAGCGAACTGGGGGGCTCCTACAATGAGCAGTTCTTC. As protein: CASSELGGSYNEQFF.

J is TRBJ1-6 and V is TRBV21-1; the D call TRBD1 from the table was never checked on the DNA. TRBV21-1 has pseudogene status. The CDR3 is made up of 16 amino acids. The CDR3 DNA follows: TGTGCCAGCAGCAAAGTAAGGGCAGGGCTGAATTCACCCCTCCACTTT. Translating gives CASSKVRAGLNSPLHF.

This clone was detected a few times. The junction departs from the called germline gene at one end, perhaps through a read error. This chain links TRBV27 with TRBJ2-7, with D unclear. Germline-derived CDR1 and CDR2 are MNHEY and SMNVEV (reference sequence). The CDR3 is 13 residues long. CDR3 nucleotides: TGTGCCAGCAGTCTATCCCCGGCCTACGAGCAGTACTTC. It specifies CASSLSPAYEQYF.

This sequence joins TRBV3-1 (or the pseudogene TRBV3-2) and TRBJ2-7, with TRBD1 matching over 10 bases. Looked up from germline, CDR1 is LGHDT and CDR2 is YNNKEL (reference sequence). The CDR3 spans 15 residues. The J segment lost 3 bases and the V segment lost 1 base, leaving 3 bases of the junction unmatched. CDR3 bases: TGTGCCAGCAGCCAAGGGAGGACAGGGGGCTACGAGCAGTACTTC. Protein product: CASSQGRTGGYEQYF.

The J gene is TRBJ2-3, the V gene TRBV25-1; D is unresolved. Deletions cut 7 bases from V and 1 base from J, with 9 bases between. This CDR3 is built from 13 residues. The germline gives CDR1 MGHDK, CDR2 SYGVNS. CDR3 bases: TGTGCCAGCATGTCTCCGGGCACAGATACGCAGTATTTT. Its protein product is CASMSPGTDTQYF.

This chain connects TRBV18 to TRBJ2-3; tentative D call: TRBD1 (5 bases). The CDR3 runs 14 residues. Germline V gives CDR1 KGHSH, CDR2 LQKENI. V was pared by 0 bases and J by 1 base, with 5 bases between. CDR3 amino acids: CASSPPGGTDTQYF. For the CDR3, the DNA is TGTGCCAGCTCACCACCAGGGGGCACAGATACGCAGTATTTT.

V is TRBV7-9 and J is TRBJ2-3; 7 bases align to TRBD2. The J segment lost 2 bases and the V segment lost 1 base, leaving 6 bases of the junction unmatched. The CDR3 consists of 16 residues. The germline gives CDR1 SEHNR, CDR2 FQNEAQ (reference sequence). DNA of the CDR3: TGTGCCAGCAGCTTAGGGCTAGCGGTTCTCACAGATACGCAGTATTTT. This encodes CASSLGLAVLTDTQYF.

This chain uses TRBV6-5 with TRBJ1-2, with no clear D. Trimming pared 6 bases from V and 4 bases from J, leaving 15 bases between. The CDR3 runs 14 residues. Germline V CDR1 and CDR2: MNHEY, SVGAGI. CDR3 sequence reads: CASRSREGSYGYTF. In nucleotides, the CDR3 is TGTGCCAGCAGGAGCCGGGAAGGGAGCTATGGCTACACCTTC.